A selection of T cell receptor beta chains follows, all from one sample in a study of blood T cell repertoires in COVID-19. The repertoire was sequenced with immunoSEQ multiplex PCR; TCRdb's copy has only in-frame clones and lacks some. The repertoire holds some 350,000 clones, around nine tenths seen once, with roughly 3.1% in the top ten. Sequencing input: peripheral blood. Source of these receptors: a human donor in a cohort sampled during active COVID-19. CDR3s include the opening cysteine and the closing phenylalanine or tryptophan. Each record gives: clone size, V gene, J gene, D gene, CDR3 protein, CDR3 DNA. The D gene is left open where the match is weak. Clone size is given for some rows only: seen once, a few or many times, or a class if the clone is expanded.

.	TRBV5-1	TRBJ1-2	.	CASSLFIGQANYGYTF	TGCGCCAGCAGCTTGTTTATCGGTCAGGCTAACTATGGCTACACCTTC
once	TRBV4-2	TRBJ2-7	TRBD2	CASSQGGLAGGTYEQYF	TGTGCCAGCAGCCAAGGAGGACTAGCGGGAGGAACCTACGAGCAGTACTTC
.	TRBV7-9	TRBJ2-1	TRBD2	CASSLGLAVSYNEQFF	TGTGCCAGCAGCTTAGGACTAGCGGTCTCCTACAATGAGCAGTTCTTC
few	TRBV7-9	TRBJ1-6	.	CASSLGTVNSPLHF	TGTGCCAGCAGCTTAGGTACAGTGAATTCACCCCTCCACTTT
few	TRBV5-4	TRBJ2-1	TRBD2	CASSSGLAGGGYREQFF	TGTGCCAGCAGTTCGGGACTAGCGGGAGGGGGGTATCGGGAGCAGTTCTTC
few	TRBV7-2	TRBJ1-1	.	CASSLVAAPKAFF	TGTGCCAGCAGCTTAGTTGCAGCGCCCAAAGCTTTCTTT
.	TRBV3-1/TRBV3-2	TRBJ2-2	.	CASTAGGQGLFF	TGTGCCAGCACCGCCGGGGGGCAAGGGCTGTTTTTT
.	TRBV27	TRBJ2-1	TRBD2	CASSPWTSDSYNEQFF	TGTGCCAGCAGTCCGTGGACTAGCGACTCCTACAATGAGCAGTTCTTC
.	TRBV7-2	TRBJ2-7	.	CASSSGFNLEQYF	TGTGCCAGCAGCTCAGGGTTCAACCTCGAGCAGTACTTC
once	TRBV30	TRBJ2-2	.	CAWSMVALETGELFF	TGTGCCTGGAGTATGGTGGCACTGGAGACCGGGGAGCTGTTTTTT
.	TRBV6-6	TRBJ1-1	TRBD1	CASSRQGETEAFF	TGTGCCAGCAGTCGCCAGGGGGAAACTGAAGCTTTCTTT
.	TRBV29-1	TRBJ1-1	.	CSVLLGGRTEAFF	TGCAGCGTTTTATTAGGGGGTCGGACTGAAGCTTTCTTT
.	TRBV5-6	TRBJ1-6	.	CASSVPGSGSPLHF	TGTGCCAGCAGCGTACCAGGGTCAGGGTCACCCCTCCACTTT
.	TRBV29-1	TRBJ2-5	TRBD1	CSGSGGYKTQYF	TGCAGCGGATCAGGGGGATATAAGACCCAGTACTTC
.	TRBV20-1	TRBJ2-2	.	CSASRGSGELFF	TGCAGTGCTAGTAGGGGTTCCGGGGAGCTGTTTTTT
.	TRBV21-1	TRBJ1-1	.	CASSPRQGSMNTEAFF	TGTGCCAGCAGCCCCAGACAGGGGTCGATGAACACTGAAGCTTTCTTT
.	TRBV6-2/TRBV6-3	TRBJ2-2	TRBD2	CASSYSTSGANTGELFF	TGTGCCAGCAGTTACTCAACTAGCGGCGCGAACACCGGGGAGCTGTTTTTT
.	TRBV10-3	TRBJ2-2	.	CAIGGASNTGELFF	TGTGCCATCGGGGGGGCCTCTAACACCGGGGAGCTGTTTTTT
once	TRBV19	TRBJ2-7	TRBD2	CASSTSGGSYEQYF	TGTGCCAGTAGTACTAGCGGGGGGTCCTACGAGCAGTACTTC
.	TRBV2	TRBJ1-2	.	CASSVARNANYGYTF	TGTGCCAGCAGTGTTGCCAGGAACGCCAACTATGGCTACACCTTC
.	TRBV19	TRBJ2-5	TRBD1	CASSPDRGRRETQYF	TGTGCCAGTAGTCCGGACAGGGGGCGTCGGGAGACCCAGTACTTC
few	TRBV7-9	TRBJ1-2	TRBD1	CASSLNQGDGYTF	TGTGCCAGCAGCTTAAACCAGGGGGATGGCTACACCTTC
.	TRBV5-6	TRBJ1-5	.	CASSLFVQGRAQPQHF	TGTGCCAGCAGCTTGTTCGTGCAGGGTAGGGCTCAGCCCCAGCATTTT
.	TRBV6-5	TRBJ2-2	.	CASRDLAANTGELFF	TGTGCCAGCAGGGACCTAGCCGCGAACACCGGGGAGCTGTTTTTT
.	TRBV19	TRBJ2-6	TRBD1	CASSTFRTGVFGANVLTF	TGTGCCAGTAGTACCTTCCGGACAGGGGTTTTTGGGGCCAACGTCCTGACTTTC
.	TRBV21-1	TRBJ1-2	.	CASSKVDYGYTF	TGTGCCAGCAGCAAAGTAGACTATGGCTACACCTTC
.	TRBV5-1	TRBJ1-1	TRBD1	CASSLSGTGDTEAFF	TGCGCCAGCAGCCTATCCGGGACAGGGGACACTGAAGCTTTCTTT
.	TRBV12-1	TRBJ2-7	.	CASSSQRPRGETYEQYF	TGTGCCAGCAGCTCCCAGAGGCCCCGTGGTGAGACCTACGAGCAGTACTTC
.	TRBV6-5	TRBJ2-3	TRBD2	CASSYSIAGGIDTQYF	TGTGCCAGCAGTTACTCTATAGCGGGAGGGATAGATACGCAGTATTTT
.	TRBV6-5	TRBJ1-3	TRBD1	CASTRGQGGNTIYF	TGTGCCAGCACGAGGGGGCAAGGTGGAAACACCATATATTTT
.	TRBV5-5	TRBJ1-2	.	CASSLGSGSGYTF	TGTGCCAGCAGCTTGGGTAGCGGGAGTGGCTACACCTTC
.	TRBV28	TRBJ2-3	.	CASPDRDFNTQYF	TGTGCCAGCCCGGACCGGGACTTCAATACGCAGTATTTT
.	TRBV27	TRBJ1-6	TRBD1	CASSWTGGSPLHF	TGTGCCAGCAGTTGGACAGGGGGCTCACCCCTCCACTTT
.	TRBV7-6	TRBJ1-1	.	CASSPAGRTEAFF	TGTGCCAGCAGCCCGGCAGGGCGCACTGAAGCTTTCTTT
.	TRBV7-2	TRBJ2-1	.	CASSPEWRTTSYNEQFF	TGTGCCAGCAGCCCTGAGTGGAGGACTACCTCCTACAATGAGCAGTTCTTC
.	TRBV2	TRBJ2-1	.	CASNNVGAKYWNEQFF	TGTGCCAGCAATAATGTAGGAGCGAAGTATTGGAATGAGCAGTTCTTC
.	TRBV30	TRBJ2-3	TRBD2	CAFRLAGNTDTQYF	TGTGCCTTCAGACTAGCGGGAAACACAGATACGCAGTATTTT
.	TRBV5-8	TRBJ2-1	TRBD2	CASSLYQRDIYNEQFF	TGTGCCAGCAGCTTGTACCAGCGGGATATTTACAATGAGCAGTTCTTC
.	TRBV11-2	TRBJ1-2	TRBD1	CASSLDGQGYYGYTF	TGTGCCAGCAGCTTAGATGGACAGGGATACTATGGCTACACCTTC
few	TRBV21-1	TRBJ2-4	.	CASKAEATAKNIQYF	TGTGCCAGCAAGGCCGAAGCGACAGCCAAAAACATTCAGTACTTC